The clone carrying this TCR beta chain was seen only a few times. Its target is not known. With V trimmed by 1 base and J by 9 bases, 17 bases remained unmatched. This CDR3 spans 18 amino acids. CDR1 is LGHDT, CDR2 YNNKEL, per germline (reference sequence). TCRdb redid the calling of the RACE reads with MiXCR, one entry per CDR3 protein. The profile shows about 300,000 distinct CDR3 sequences, 4.5% to 5.5% of them singletons. The data were taken from a study of human T cells and chemical hapten exposure. Findings and caveats of the study: DPC sensitization produced no change in TCRs with frequency above 1 in 1000.

Noted time point: pre-sensitization, week 0. Treatment denoted: therapeutic diphenylcyclopropenone sensitization with weekly scalp DPC. Blood collection happened ahead of applying each patch test. RNA extraction used unfractionated whole blood as the source of total RNA. The J gene is TRBJ1-4, the V gene TRBV3-1; TRBD1 matches at 7 bases. The source was whole blood, collected in connection with sensitization to the hapten diphenylcyclopropenone (DPC). This receptor was obtained from a woman younger than 35 with alopecia areata. Some clones in this sample may be carry-over from other donors' samples. The CDR3: CASSQVVGFRDSIQKLFF. The CDR3 nucleotides are TGTGCCAGCAGCCAAGTAGTGGGTTTTCGGGACAGTATTCAAAAACTGTTTTTT.